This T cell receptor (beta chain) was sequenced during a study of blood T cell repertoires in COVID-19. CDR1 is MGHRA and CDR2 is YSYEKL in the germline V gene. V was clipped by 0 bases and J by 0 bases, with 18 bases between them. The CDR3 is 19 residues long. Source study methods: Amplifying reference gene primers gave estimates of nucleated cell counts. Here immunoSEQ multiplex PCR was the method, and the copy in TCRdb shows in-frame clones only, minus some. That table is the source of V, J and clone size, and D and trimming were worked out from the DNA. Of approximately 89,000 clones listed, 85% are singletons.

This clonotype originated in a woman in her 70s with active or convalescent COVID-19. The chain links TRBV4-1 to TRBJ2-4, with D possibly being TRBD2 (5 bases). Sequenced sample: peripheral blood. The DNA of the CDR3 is TGCGCCAGCAGCCAAGATAACGAGGGCGGAATAATAGCCAAAAACATTCAGTACTTC. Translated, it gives CASSQDNEGGIIAKNIQYF.